Given below is one T cell receptor (beta chain) in context. This specimen comes from a study of sequential checkpoint blockade in melanoma. Study-wide context: Each arm's sequence ended with maintenance nivolumab.

Treatment defined: randomized to nivolumab then ipilimumab (arm A) or the reverse (arm B). There are 15 residues in the CDR3. Germline CDR1 is SGHRS and CDR2 is YFSETQ. Some clones are missing from TCRdb's copy, which holds only in-frame ones; the method was immunoSEQ multiplex PCR. The profile covers around 39,000 clones, with almost 85% appearing a single time and 4.5% to 7% taken by the ten largest. The chain uses TRBV5-1 and TRBJ2-5; 9 bases are shared with TRBD1. Matching the DNA end better, TRBJ2-7 makes the J call doubtful. This sample comprised CD8+ T cells sorted from blood (inferred from file names), obtained from a patient given nivolumab and ipilimumab in sequence. This receptor was obtained from a human donor with melanoma. CDR3 bases: TGCGCCAGCAGCTTACAGGGGGCGCAGGCCTACGAGCAGTACTTC. Translation: CASSLQGAQAYEQYF.